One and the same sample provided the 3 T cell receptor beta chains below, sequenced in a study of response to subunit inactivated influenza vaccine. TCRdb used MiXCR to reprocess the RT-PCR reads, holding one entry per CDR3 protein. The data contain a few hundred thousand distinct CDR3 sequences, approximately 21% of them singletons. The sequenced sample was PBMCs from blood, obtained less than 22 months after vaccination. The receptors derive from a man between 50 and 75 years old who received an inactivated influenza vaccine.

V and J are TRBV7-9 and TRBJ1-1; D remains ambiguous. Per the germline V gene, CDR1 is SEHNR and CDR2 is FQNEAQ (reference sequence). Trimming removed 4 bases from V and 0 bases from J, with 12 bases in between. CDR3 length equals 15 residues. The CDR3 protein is CASSSRGNMNTEAFF. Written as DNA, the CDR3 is TGTGCCAGCAGCTCCCGAGGAAATATGAACACTGAAGCTTTCTTT.

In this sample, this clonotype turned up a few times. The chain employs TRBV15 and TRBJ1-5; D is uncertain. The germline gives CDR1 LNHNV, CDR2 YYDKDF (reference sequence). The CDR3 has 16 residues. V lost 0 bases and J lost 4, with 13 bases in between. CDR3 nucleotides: TGTGCCACCAGCAGAGATCTACGTCAGAGAAATCAGCCCCAGCATTTT. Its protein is CATSRDLRQRNQPQHF.

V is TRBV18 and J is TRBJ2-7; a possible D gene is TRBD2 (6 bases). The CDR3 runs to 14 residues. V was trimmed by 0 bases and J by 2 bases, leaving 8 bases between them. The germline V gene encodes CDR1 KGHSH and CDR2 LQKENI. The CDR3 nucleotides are TGTGCCAGCTCACCACCGGGCGGGGCCTACGAGCAGTACTTC. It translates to CASSPPGGAYEQYF.